This record covers a single T cell receptor beta chain. The data were obtained in a study of T cell clones after liver transplantation. Some clones are missing from TCRdb's copy, which holds only in-frame ones; the method was immunoSEQ multiplex PCR. The sample carries about 120,000 clones, 90% recorded once. The source material was CD4+ T cells from blood, sampled 12 months after liver transplant. This sequence originates from a human patient who received a liver transplant. Some T cells may possibly be graft donor cells.

CDR3 coding DNA: TGTGCCAGCAGTTCCAGGGCCACCGGGGAGCTGTTTTTT. Amino acid sequence: CASSSRATGELFF. The chain links TRBV28 to TRBJ2-2; possibly TRBD1 for D (5 bases). Looked up from germline, CDR1 is MDHEN and CDR2 is SYDVKM. V lost 4 bases, J lost 4 bases, and 7 bases lay in between. This CDR3 region has 13 residues.